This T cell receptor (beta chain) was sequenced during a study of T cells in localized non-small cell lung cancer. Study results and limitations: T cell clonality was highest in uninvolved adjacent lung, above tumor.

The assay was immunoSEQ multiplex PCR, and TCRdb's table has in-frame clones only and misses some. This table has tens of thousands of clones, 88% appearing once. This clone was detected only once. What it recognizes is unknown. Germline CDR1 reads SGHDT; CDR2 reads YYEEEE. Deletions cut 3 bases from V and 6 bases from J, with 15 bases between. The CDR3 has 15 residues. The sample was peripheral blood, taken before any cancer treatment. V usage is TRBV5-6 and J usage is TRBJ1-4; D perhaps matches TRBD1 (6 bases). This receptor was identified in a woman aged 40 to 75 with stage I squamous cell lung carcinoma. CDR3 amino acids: CASSSLDRTDEKLFF. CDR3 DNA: TGTGCCAGCAGCTCGTTGGACCGGACAGATGAAAAACTGTTTTTT.